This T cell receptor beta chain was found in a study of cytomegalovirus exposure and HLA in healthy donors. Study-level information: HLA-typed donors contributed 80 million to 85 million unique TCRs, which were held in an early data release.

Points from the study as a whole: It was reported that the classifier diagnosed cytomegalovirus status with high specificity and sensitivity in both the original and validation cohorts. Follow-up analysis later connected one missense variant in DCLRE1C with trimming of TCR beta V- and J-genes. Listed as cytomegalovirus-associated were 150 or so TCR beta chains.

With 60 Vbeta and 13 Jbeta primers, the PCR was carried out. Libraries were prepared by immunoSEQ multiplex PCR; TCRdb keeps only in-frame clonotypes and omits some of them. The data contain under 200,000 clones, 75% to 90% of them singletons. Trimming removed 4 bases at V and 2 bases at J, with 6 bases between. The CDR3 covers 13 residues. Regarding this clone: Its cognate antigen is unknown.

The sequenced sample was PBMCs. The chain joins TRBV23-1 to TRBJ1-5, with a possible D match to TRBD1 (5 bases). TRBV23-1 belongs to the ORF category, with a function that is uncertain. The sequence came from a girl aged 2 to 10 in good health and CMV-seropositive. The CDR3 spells CASSPRGNQPQHF. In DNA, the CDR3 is TGCGCCAGCAGTCCCAGGGGCAATCAGCCCCAGCATTTT.